This T cell receptor beta chain was identified in a study of T cell responses to AZD1222 COVID-19 vaccine. For the study at large: Both about-4-week and about-12-week second-dose recipients were combined.

Method: immunoSEQ multiplex PCR; TCRdb's copy keeps in-frame clones and lacks some. The repertoire consists of 150,000 or so clones, with 90% occurring once and the leading ten covering less than 8.5%. The CDR3 extends over 15 amino acids. J lost 4 bases, V lost 3 bases, and 5 bases had no gene match. CDR1 and CDR2 (germline): MNHEY, SMNVEV (reference sequence). This receptor was obtained from an adult in good health. The sample here was peripheral blood, taken on day 0 of AZD1222 vaccination. The chain links TRBV27 to TRBJ2-3; 9 positions agree with TRBD1. Here the CDR3 DNA reads TGTGCCAGCAGTTTCGGACAGGGGTCAGCAGATACGCAGTATTTT. This codes for CASSFGQGSADTQYF.